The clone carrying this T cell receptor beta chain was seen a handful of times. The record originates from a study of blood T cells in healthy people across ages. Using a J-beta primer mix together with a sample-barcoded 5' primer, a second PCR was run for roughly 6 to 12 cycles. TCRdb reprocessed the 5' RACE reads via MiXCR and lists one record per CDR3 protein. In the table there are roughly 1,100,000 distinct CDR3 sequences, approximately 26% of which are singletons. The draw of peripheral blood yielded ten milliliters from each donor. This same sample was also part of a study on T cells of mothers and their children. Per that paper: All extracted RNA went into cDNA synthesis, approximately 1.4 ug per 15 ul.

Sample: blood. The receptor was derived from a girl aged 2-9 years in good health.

The CDR3 loop is CSAGGGTYEQYF. CDR3 coding DNA: TGCAGCGCGGGAGGGGGAACCTACGAGCAGTACTTC. This chain joins TRBV29-1 and TRBJ2-7; the match to TRBD2 covers 8 bases. There are 12 residues in the CDR3. V lost 7 bases to trimming and J lost 2 bases; unmatched junction nucleotides: 4. The germline V gene has CDR1 SQVTM and CDR2 ANQGSEA.